Below, 15 T cell receptor beta chains from the same sample are listed, as sequenced in a study of somatic mutations in cytotoxic T cells in rheumatoid arthritis. Sequenced by immunoSEQ multiplex PCR; TCRdb stores in-frame clones only, minus some. The sample contains fewer than 25,000 clones, nearly 80% of which appear only once. Sequencing was carried out using CD8+ T cells sorted from blood. The receptors stem from an adult with rheumatoid arthritis.

V gene TRBV7-2 combines with J gene TRBJ1-6; D unclear. V was cut by 6 bases and J by 9 bases, with 21 bases left in between. From germline, CDR1 is SGHTA and CDR2 FQGNSA. The CDR3 spans 16 residues. This chain's CDR3 is CASSPRTLVAVSPLHF. In DNA form, the CDR3 reads TGTGCCAGCAGTCCGCGCACGCTTGTGGCGGTTTCACCCCTCCACTTT. Drawing the rest from reference TRBV7-2 and TRBJ1-6, the complete variable domain is GAGVSQSPSNKVTEKGKDVELRCDPISGHTALYWYRQSLGQGLEFLIYFQGNSAPDKSGLPSDRFSAERTGGSVSTLTIQRTQQEDSAVYLCASSPRTLVAVSPLHFGNGTRLTVT.

The chain links TRBV6-1 to TRBJ1-5; no reliable D call. This CDR3 region has 13 residues. The germline CDR1 and CDR2 sequences are MNHNS and SASEGT. V lost 6 bases, J lost 2 bases, and 8 bases lay in between. The CDR3 DNA reads as TGTGCCAGCAGGTCTATGGGCAATCAGCCCCAGCATTTT. It translates to CASRSMGNQPQHF.

This chain joins TRBV7-9 and TRBJ2-1; 8 nucleotides line up with TRBD1. Germline loops: CDR1 SEHNR, CDR2 FQNEAQ (reference sequence). This CDR3 is 15 amino acids long. The V and J ends lost 1 base and 4 bases, in that order; junction bases with no gene match: 3. The CDR3 loop reads CASSLGQGTYNEQFF. The CDR3 nucleotides are TGTGCCAGCAGCTTAGGACAGGGGACTTACAATGAGCAGTTCTTC.

The V and J genes are TRBV4-2 and TRBJ1-2; D may be TRBD1 (5 bases). The CDR3 length is 14 residues. Germline-derived CDR1 and CDR2 are LGHNA and YNFKEQ. Trimming removed 0 bases from V and 6 bases from J, with 11 bases in between. In DNA form, the CDR3 reads TGTGCCAGCAGCCAAGATGAGGGGAAGAATGGCTACACCTTC. It is translated as CASSQDEGKNGYTF.

The chain is built from TRBV5-6 and TRBJ2-1; D is unresolved. CDR1 is SGHDT, CDR2 YYEEEE, per germline. This CDR3 has 12 residues. Trimming stripped 1 base from V and 8 bases from J, with 7 bases between. The CDR3 nucleotides are TGTGCCAGCAGCTTGTATGGGTATGAGCAGTTCTTC. Translation gives CASSLYGYEQFF. Full variable domain (missing parts from reference TRBV5-6 and TRBJ2-1): DAGVTQSPTHLIKTRGQQVTLRCSPKSGHDTVSWYQQALGQGPQFIFQYYEEEERQRGNFPDRFSGHQFPNYSSELNVNALLLGDSALYLCASSLYGYEQFFGPGTRLTVL.

The chain couples TRBV5-6 to TRBJ2-5; D may be TRBD1 (7 bases). V was trimmed by 0 bases and J by 5 bases, leaving 17 bases between them. Germline V gene sequence: CDR1 SGHDT, CDR2 YYEEEE. The CDR3 is made up of 16 amino acids. Written as DNA, the CDR3 is TGTGCCAGCAGCTTGGGCGTGCTACCAGGGGGGGAGACCCAGTACTTC. Encoded protein: CASSLGVLPGGETQYF.

The chain couples TRBV7-8 to TRBJ1-1; 9 positions match TRBD1. The J segment lost 6 bases and the V segment lost 1 base, leaving 0 bases of the junction unmatched. The CDR3 covers 13 residues. CDR1 SGHVS and CDR2 FQNEAQ come from the germline V gene. The CDR3 sequence is CASSLGTGAEAFF. Written as DNA, the CDR3 is TGTGCCAGCAGCTTAGGGACAGGGGCTGAAGCTTTCTTT. Based on the CDR3 plus reference TRBV7-8 and TRBJ1-1, the full variable domain is GAGVSQSPRYKVAKRGQDVALRCDPISGHVSLFWYQQALGQGPEFLTYFQNEAQLDKSGLPSDRFFAERPEGSVSTLKIQRTQQEDSAVYLCASSLGTGAEAFFGQGTRLTVV.

The V gene is TRBV4-3, the J gene TRBJ2-2; 9 bases match TRBD2. Unmatched junction bases numbered 14, after V lost 0 bases and J lost 3 bases. Germline CDR1 and CDR2: LGHNA and YSLEER. The CDR3 is 20 residues long. The CDR3 bases are TGCGCCAGCAGCCAAGAATGGTGGCGGGGGGGGCCTTCACACACCGGGGAGCTGTTTTTT. This gives the protein CASSQEWWRGGPSHTGELFF.

The rearrangement uses TRBV29-1 and TRBJ2-7, with 10 nucleotides matching TRBD2. Germline V CDR1 and CDR2: SQVTM, ANQGSEA. CDR3 size: 15 residues. V lost 1 base, J lost 3 bases, and 6 bases stayed unmatched. CDR3 amino acids: CSVEGWTSGDYEQYF. CDR3 bases: TGCAGCGTTGAAGGGTGGACTAGCGGCGACTACGAGCAGTACTTC.

The rearrangement uses TRBV25-1 and TRBJ2-2; TRBD1 matches 8 bases. Germline V gene sequence: CDR1 MGHDK, CDR2 SYGVNS. V lost 3 bases to trimming and J lost 4 bases; unmatched junction nucleotides: 7. This CDR3 is 16 amino acids long. The CDR3 DNA reads as TGTGCCAGCAGTGAGGGGACAGGACGGGCCACCGGGGAGCTGTTTTTT. Amino acid sequence: CASSEGTGRATGELFF.

CDR3 in DNA: TGTGCCAGCAGCGTAGCTGGGGATAACTATGGCTACACCTTC. It is translated as CASSVAGDNYGYTF. The rearrangement joins TRBV9 to TRBJ1-2; D gene ambiguous. The germline gives CDR1 SGDLS, CDR2 YYNGEE. Trimming took 0 bases from V and 1 from J, leaving 7 bases between them. The CDR3 runs 14 residues.

With respect to this clone: Other DNA sequences from this sample encode an identical CDR3 as well. V usage is TRBV11-2 and J usage is TRBJ2-7; no clear D gene. V gave up 2 bases and J gave up 5 bases, with 7 bases separating them. Looked up from germline, CDR1 is SGHAT and CDR2 is FQNNGV. The CDR3 has 12 amino acids. The CDR3 nucleotides are TGTGCCAGCAGCTTAAATCGGGACGAGCAGTACTTC. This translates into CASSLNRDEQYF.

The chain couples TRBV6-1 to TRBJ1-1; 10 bases fit TRBD1. Germline CDR1 and CDR2: MNHNS and SASEGT. There are 15 residues in the CDR3. Unmatched junction bases numbered 7, after V lost 5 bases and J lost 4 bases. For the CDR3, the DNA is TGTGCCAGCAGTCTCGACAGGGGGCGCCCCACTGAAGCTTTCTTT. The encoded protein is CASSLDRGRPTEAFF.

This clone has more than one count but fewer than ten. In DNA, the CDR3 is TGTGCCATCAGCGACCCCGAAACCCCCGAAACATTAGGTGGGTACGAGCAGTACTTC. It is translated as CAISDPETPETLGGYEQYF. This chain uses TRBV10-3 with TRBJ2-7; no firm D call. This CDR3 has 19 amino acids. Trimming took off 6 bases at V and 4 bases at J, with 31 bases between the two ends. CDR1 is ENHRY, CDR2 SYGVKD, per germline.

This chain links TRBV4-3 with TRBJ2-7; 7 nucleotides line up with TRBD2. This CDR3 is 16 amino acids long. Germline V gives CDR1 LGHNA, CDR2 YSLEER. V was clipped by 0 bases and J by 6 bases; unmatched bases: 11. As DNA, the CDR3 is TGCGCCAGCAGCCAAGAGTTCGGGGGGACCCTATCCGAGCAGTACTTC. Its translation is CASSQEFGGTLSEQYF.